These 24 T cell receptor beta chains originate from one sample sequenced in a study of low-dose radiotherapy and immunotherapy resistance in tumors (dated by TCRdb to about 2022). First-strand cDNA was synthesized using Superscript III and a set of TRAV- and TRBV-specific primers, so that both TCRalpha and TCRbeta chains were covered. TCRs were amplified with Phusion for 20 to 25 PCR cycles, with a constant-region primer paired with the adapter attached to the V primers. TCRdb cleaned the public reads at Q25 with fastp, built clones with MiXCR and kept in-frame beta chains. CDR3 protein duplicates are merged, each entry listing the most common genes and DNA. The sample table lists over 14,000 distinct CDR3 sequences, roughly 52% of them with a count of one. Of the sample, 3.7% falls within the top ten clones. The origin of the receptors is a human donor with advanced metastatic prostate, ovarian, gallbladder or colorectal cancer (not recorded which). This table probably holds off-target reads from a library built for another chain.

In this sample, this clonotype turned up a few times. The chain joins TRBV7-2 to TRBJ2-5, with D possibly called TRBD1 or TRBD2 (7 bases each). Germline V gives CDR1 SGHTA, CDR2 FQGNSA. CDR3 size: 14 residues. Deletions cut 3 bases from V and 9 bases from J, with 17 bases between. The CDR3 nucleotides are TGTGCCAGCAGCTTTCCAGGGGGGGCCGAGGCCCAGTACTTC. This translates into CASSFPGGAEAQYF.

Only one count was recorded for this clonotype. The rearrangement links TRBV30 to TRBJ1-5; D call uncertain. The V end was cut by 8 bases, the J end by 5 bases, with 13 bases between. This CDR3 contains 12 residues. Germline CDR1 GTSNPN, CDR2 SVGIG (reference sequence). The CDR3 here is CATWGGDQPQHF. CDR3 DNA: TGTGCCACCTGGGGTGGTGATCAGCCCCAGCATTTT.

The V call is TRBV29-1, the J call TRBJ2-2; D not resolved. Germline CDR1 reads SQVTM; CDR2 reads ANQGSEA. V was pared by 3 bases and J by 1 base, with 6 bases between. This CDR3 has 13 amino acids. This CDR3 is CSVDQVNTGELFF. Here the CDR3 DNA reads TGCAGCGTTGACCAGGTGAACACCGGGGAGCTGTTTTTT.

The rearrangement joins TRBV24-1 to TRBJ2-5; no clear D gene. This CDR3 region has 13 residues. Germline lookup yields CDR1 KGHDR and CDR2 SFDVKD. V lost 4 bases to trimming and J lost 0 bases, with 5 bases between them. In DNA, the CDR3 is TGTGCCACCAGTGAAGGCCACCAAGAGACCCAGTACTTC. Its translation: CATSEGHQETQYF.

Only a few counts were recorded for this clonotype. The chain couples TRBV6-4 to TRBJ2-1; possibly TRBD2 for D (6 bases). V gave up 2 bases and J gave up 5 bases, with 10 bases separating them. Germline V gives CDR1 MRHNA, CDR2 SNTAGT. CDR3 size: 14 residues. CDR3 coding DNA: TGTGCCAGCAGTGACCTTGGGGGGAACAATGAGCAGTTCTTC. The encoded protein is CASSDLGGNNEQFF.

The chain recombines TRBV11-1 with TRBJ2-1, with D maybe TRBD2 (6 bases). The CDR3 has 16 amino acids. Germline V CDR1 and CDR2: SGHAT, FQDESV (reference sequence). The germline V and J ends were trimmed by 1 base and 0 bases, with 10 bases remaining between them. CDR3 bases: TGTGCCAGCAGCTTAGGCCTAGCGAGCTCCTACAATGAGCAGTTCTTC. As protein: CASSLGLASSYNEQFF.

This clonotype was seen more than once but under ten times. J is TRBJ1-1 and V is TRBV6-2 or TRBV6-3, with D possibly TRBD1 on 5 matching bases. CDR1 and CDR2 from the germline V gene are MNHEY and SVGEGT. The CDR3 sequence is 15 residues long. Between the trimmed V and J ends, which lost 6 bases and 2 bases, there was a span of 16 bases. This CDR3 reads CASSLFWGVNTEAFF. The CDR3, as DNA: TGTGCCAGCAGCTTATTTTGGGGGGTCAACACTGAAGCTTTCTTT.

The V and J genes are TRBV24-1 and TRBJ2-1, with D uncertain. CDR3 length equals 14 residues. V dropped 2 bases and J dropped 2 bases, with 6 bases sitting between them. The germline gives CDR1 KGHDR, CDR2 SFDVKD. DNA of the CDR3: TGTGCCACCAGTGATTGGGCAGCCTACAATGAGCAGTTCTTC. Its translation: CATSDWAAYNEQFF.

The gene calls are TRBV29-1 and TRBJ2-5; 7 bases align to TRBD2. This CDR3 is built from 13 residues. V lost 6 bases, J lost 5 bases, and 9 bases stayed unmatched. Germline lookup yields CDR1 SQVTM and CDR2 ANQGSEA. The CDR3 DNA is TGCAGCGTCAAAACTACTAGCGCTGAGACCCAGTACTTC. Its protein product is CSVKTTSAETQYF.

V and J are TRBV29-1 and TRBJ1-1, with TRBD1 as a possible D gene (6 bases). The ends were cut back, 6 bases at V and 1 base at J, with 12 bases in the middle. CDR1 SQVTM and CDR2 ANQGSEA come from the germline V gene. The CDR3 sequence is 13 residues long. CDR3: CSVEGQRNTEAFF. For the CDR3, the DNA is TGCAGCGTCGAGGGACAACGGAACACTGAAGCTTTCTTT.

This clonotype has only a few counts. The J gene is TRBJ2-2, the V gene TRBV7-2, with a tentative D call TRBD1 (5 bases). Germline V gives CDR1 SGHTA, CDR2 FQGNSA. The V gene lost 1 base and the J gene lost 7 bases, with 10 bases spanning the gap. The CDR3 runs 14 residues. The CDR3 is CASSLEKGNGELFF. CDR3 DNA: TGTGCCAGCAGCTTAGAAAAGGGGAACGGGGAGCTGTTTTTT.

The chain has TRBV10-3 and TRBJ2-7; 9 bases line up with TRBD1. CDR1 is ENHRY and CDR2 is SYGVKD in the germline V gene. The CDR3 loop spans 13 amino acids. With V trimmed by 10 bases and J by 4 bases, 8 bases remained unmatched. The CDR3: CATKGDRVYEQYF. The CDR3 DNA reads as TGTGCCACCAAGGGGGACAGGGTGTACGAGCAGTACTTC.

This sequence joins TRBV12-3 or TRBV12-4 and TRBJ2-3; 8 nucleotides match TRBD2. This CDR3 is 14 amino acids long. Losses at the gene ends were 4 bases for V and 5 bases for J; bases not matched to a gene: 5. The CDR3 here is CASSSGTRQDTQYF. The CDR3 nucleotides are TGTGCCAGCAGTTCGGGGACTAGGCAAGATACGCAGTATTTT.

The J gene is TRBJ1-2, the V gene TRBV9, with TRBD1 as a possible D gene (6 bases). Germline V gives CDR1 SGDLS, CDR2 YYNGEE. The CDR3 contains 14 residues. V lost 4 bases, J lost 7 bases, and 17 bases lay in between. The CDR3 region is CASSTRGVGGGYTF. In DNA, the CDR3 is TGTGCCAGCAGCACTAGGGGGGTCGGTGGTGGCTACACCTTC.

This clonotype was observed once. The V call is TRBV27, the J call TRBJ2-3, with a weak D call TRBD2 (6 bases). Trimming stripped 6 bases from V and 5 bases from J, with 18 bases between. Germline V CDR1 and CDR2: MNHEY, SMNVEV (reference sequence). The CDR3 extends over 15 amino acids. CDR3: CASSPPGGKKDTQYF. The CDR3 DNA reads TGTGCCAGCAGCCCGCCCGGGGGAAAGAAAGATACGCAGTATTTT.

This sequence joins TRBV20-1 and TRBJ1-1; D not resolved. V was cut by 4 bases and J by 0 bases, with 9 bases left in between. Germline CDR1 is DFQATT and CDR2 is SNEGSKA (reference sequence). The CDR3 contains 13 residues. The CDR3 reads CSATRPMNTEAFF. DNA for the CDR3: TGCAGTGCTACTCGACCTATGAACACTGAAGCTTTCTTT.

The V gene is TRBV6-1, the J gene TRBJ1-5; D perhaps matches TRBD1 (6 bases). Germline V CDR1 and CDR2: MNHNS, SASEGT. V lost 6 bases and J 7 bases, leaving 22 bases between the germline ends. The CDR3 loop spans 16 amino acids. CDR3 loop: CASSPAGRGEAQPQHF. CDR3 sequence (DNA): TGTGCCAGCAGCCCCGCCGGAAGGGGGGAAGCACAGCCCCAGCATTTT.

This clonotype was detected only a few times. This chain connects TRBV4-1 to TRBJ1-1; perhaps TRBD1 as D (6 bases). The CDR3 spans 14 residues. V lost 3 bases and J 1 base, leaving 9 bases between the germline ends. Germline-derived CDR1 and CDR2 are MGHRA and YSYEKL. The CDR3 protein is CASSHRGENTEAFF. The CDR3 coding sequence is TGCGCCAGCAGCCACAGGGGAGAGAACACTGAAGCTTTCTTT.

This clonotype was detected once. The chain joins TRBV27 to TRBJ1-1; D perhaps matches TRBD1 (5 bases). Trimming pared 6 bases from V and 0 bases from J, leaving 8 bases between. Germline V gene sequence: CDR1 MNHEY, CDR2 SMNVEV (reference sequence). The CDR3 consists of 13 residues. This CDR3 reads CASRRGMNTEAFF. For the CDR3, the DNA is TGTGCCAGCAGGAGGGGAATGAACACTGAAGCTTTCTTT.

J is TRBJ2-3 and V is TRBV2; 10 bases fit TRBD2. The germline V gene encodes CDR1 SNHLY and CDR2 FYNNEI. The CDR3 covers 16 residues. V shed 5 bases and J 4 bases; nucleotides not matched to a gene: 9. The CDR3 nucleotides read TGTGCCAGCAGTATGACTAGCGGGTTGCGGGCAGATACGCAGTATTTT. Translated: CASSMTSGLRADTQYF.

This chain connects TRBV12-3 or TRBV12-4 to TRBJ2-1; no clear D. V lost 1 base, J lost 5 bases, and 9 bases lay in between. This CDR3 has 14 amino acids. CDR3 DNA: TGTGCCAGCAGTTTAGTCCAGGAGAACAATGAGCAGTTCTTC. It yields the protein CASSLVQENNEQFF.

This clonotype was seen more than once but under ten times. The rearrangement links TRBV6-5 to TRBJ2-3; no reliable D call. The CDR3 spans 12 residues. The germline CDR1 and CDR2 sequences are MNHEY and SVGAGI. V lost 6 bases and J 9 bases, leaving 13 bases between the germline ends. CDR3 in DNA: TGTGCCAGCAGGTCCCAAGAGAGGACGCAGTATTTT. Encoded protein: CASRSQERTQYF.

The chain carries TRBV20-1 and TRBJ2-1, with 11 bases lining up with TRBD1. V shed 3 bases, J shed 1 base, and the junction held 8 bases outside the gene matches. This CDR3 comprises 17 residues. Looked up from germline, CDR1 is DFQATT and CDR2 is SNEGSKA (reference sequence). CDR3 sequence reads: CSARRAGTGGSYNEQFF. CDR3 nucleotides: TGCAGTGCTAGGAGGGCCGGGACAGGGGGGTCCTACAATGAGCAGTTCTTC.

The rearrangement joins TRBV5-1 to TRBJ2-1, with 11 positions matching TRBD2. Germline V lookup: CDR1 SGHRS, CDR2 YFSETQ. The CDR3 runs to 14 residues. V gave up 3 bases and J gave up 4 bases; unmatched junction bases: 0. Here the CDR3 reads CASSSSGGYNEQFF. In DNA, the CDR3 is TGCGCCAGCAGCTCTAGCGGGGGGTACAATGAGCAGTTCTTC. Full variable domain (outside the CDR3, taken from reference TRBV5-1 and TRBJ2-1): KAGVTQTPRYLIKTRGQQVTLSCSPISGHRSVSWYQQTPGQGLQFLFEYFSETQRNKGNFPGRFSGRQFSNSRSEMNVSTLELGDSALYLCASSSSGGYNEQFFGPGTRLTVL.